This TCR beta chain was captured in a study of blood T cell repertoires in COVID-19. Per the authors' pipeline: Estimates of nucleated cell counts were drawn from the amplification of reference gene primers. Profiling relied on immunoSEQ multiplex PCR, and the TCRdb table lists in-frame clones only, not all of them. V and J calls and clone size are copied from that table; D and trimming were computed from the DNA. The data hold around 280,000 clones, with around 88% observed a single time. The CDR3 has 15 amino acids. The germline V and J ends were trimmed by 0 bases and 0 bases, with 9 bases remaining between them. From germline, CDR1 is LGHNA and CDR2 YSLEER.

The source is a middle-aged woman who had recovered from COVID-19. This chain connects TRBV4-3 to TRBJ2-7; D is possibly TRBD1 (5 bases). Sequenced: PBMCs or T cells enriched from blood (not recorded which). The CDR3 DNA is TGCGCCAGCAGCCAAGAAAGGGGCGGCTCCTACGAGCAGTACTTC. Protein product: CASSQERGGSYEQYF.